This TCR beta chain appears in the sequencing data of a study of T cells in localized non-small cell lung cancer. About this clone: Its antigen is currently unknown.

Study-wide results and caveats: Because only a single region of the tumor was sequenced, heterogeneity remains possible. It was uninvolved adjacent lung that showed the highest T cell clonality, exceeding tumor.

Sequenced by immunoSEQ multiplex PCR; TCRdb stores in-frame clones only, minus some. The table records about 16,000 clones, roughly 89% of them present only once. Germline V gene data show CDR1 as SNHLY and CDR2 as FYNNEI. Trimming pared 3 bases from V and 0 bases from J, leaving 6 bases between. This CDR3 comprises 13 residues. This chain connects TRBV2 to TRBJ2-7, with D uncertain. This TCR derives from a male donor at least 60 years old with stage II squamous cell lung carcinoma. Specimen: peripheral blood, collected before any cancer treatment. Here the CDR3 DNA reads TGTGCCAGCAGTGACACTGCCTCCTACGAGCAGTACTTC. Translating it yields CASSDTASYEQYF.